The source of this T cell receptor beta chain is a study of cytomegalovirus exposure and HLA in healthy donors (dated by TCRdb to the late 2010s). At the level of the whole study: An earlier analysis of approximately 600 of the donors reported roughly 270 Gb of sequence data and 117 million unique TCR beta sequences from roughly 180 million T cells. An early release that covered fewer than 800 HLA-typed donors contained approximately 290 gigabases of sequencing data and roughly 84 million unique TCR sequences. To predict cytomegalovirus infection status, the study brought together high-throughput TCR immunosequencing, statistical association of individual TCRs with disease status, and machine learning. Class I and class II HLA loci were covered by the typing at four-digit resolution. Donor age, sex, ethnicity and CMV serostatus were collected together with the repertoire data. The T cell repertoires of under 750 subjects were profiled by immunosequencing and related to cytomegalovirus serostatus. The number of donors typed differed by locus, with roughly 620-630 for A, B, C, DRB1 and DQB1, about 500 for DQA1, over 600 for DPA1, and around 460 for DPB1. Every discovery cohort repertoire had been produced on one sequencing platform. The aim of the study was to test whether cataloging public T cell receptors could identify signatures of past pathogen exposure. An earlier analysis of 587 of the donors used high-throughput TCR beta sequencing to judge whether each TCR beta V gene segment behaved as functional or pseudogenic. In addition to the first cohort of around 670 subjects, a separate validation cohort of 100 to 150 different subjects was used. To study patterns of TCR occurrence, a later analysis re-analyzed previously published TCR beta repertoires from around 700 donors and added high-resolution HLA genotyping. A later genetic analysis took genome-wide SNP genotypes for about 55% of the 666 donors and used that subset as a discovery cohort. In the later analysis, no new phenotypic data were used to find candidate immune exposures; instead, reliance was placed on TCR beta sequences and their occurrence across donors. Across 300 to 500 genotyped donors of the cohort, an average of about 240,000 unique TCR beta nucleotide sequences per donor were sequenced, and roughly 20% of those sequences were non-productive. The genetic ancestry cluster associated with self-reported Caucasian donors included roughly 84% of the roughly 400 genotyped donors. Because of strong linkage in the cohort, five DR-DQ haplotypes were treated as single units for association and clustering.

Library method: the immunoSEQ multiplex PCR assay. The multiplex PCR relied on a mix of 60 forward primers for TCR Vbeta segments and 13 reverse primers for TCR Jbeta segments. The CDR3 region of rearranged TCR beta genes was amplified from genomic DNA by a multiplex PCR assay. Amplified TCR beta libraries were sequenced as 87-base-pair reads on the Illumina HiSeq System. The authors processed their data as follows. A later analysis counted about 80 million unique TCR beta chains across the 550 to 700 repertoires, and around 9.9 million of these chains were shared by at least two donors. Raw reads were error-corrected and collapsed into unique sequences by a nearest-neighbor algorithm in which closely related sequences were merged to remove PCR and sequencing errors. CDR3 sequences were aligned to IMGT reference sequences to assign V, D and J gene segments. For a sequence to be retained, a match of at least six nucleotides to both a V gene segment and a J gene segment was required. Rearrangements were classified as productive when the CDR3 lacked stop codons and remained in frame with V and J, and all other rearrangements were classified as non-productive. Following IMGT convention, CDR3 was defined as the stretch from the second conserved V-encoded cysteine up to the conserved J-encoded phenylalanine. The earlier analysis of 500 to 600 of the donors excluded sequences that lacked an unambiguous match to a single V gene segment. An earlier analysis of 550 to 650 of the donors classified V segments as functional when productive rearrangements were above 56.7% and as segregating when the standard deviation between donors was above 5%. A statistical classification framework was developed to diagnose cytomegalovirus status using the catalog of TCR beta chain sequences. V and J gene assignment, in a later analysis, came from comparing TCR nucleotide sequences with IMGT/GENE-DB human TR gene sequences. Using the TCRdist pipeline, a later analysis assigned CDR3 sequences along with most-parsimonious VDJ recombination scenarios. In a later analysis, every TCR beta chain was defined by the combination of its CDR3 amino acid sequence and its V-gene family, and reads without a unique V-gene family were dropped. As a way to deal with suspected cross-contamination and a sequencing artifact, a later analysis dropped 592 nucleotide sequences that were highly shared and had low generation probability. For each public chain, a later analysis derived a clonal expansion index from normalized ranks of inferred template counts within each repertoire. A later analysis computed generation probabilities with a VDJ recombination model fitted to out-of-frame rearrangements, and checked the results against IGoR. In a later analysis, TCR-TCR, TCR-HLA and TCR-CMV co-occurrence was scored with hypergeometric tests, and a repertoire-size bias correction was applied to TCR pairs. False discovery rates were estimated in a later analysis by permuting HLA or CMV assignments 20 times. A later analysis grouped co-occurring TCRs with DBSCAN, adding TCRdist sequence similarity when clustering within HLA-allele-positive subsets. Repertoires with fewer than 30,000 or more than 120,000 public chains were left out of co-occurrence clustering, as were several repertoires with anomalous nucleotide sharing. TCRdb provides this immuneACCESS table in a form limited to in-frame rearrangements. Some clones are lacking; in checked studies, under half of them reflect an unresolved V gene, and why the rest are absent is not known. V and J calls and clone size are those listed in that table; D and trimming were worked out from the DNA. The sample yields about 160,000 clones; around 79% were counted once. Of the sample, roughly 6.3% is held by the ten largest clones.

The investigation overall reported the following: Broadly in line with IMGT annotations, most TCR beta V segments showed up in productive rearrangements about 90% or about 30% of the time in an earlier analysis of approximately 600 of the donors. Immune exposure information for the cohort was limited to CMV serostatus. Assigning TCR associations to individual alleles was difficult when HLA alleles, especially DR and DQ, strongly co-occurred. In a later analysis, the rate of TCR association differed among HLA loci, with DRB1 alleles having the most associated TCRs and HLA-C alleles having the fewest. In vitro tests confirmed that a few of the cytomegalovirus-associated TCR beta chains recognize cytomegalovirus antigens. Specific HLA alleles were associated with 15,000 to 20,000 TCR beta sequences at a false discovery rate of 0.05 in a later analysis. In a later analysis, most CMV-associated TCR beta chains were found to appear HLA-restricted, with HLA associations seemingly driven largely by CMV exposure. The 87-base-pair reads could not distinguish some IMGT-functional V segments, including TRBV6-2 and TRBV6-3, so those segments were excluded. The earlier analysis of fewer than 750 of the donors excluded approximately 15 rarely observed V segments, including chromosome 9 orphons, because counts were too low. A later analysis reported that several top co-occurrence clusters appeared linked to parvovirus B19, influenza, CMV and Epstein-Barr virus. Presence/absence analyses assumed roughly uniform sequencing depth across donors, an assumption that may not hold. HLA typing was unavailable for some donors at each locus, so association tests used only the typed subset. Linkage disequilibrium might explain the correlated functional status among segregating V segments, but an unknown experimental factor could not be ruled out. The classifier was reported to diagnose cytomegalovirus status with high specificity and sensitivity in both the original cohort and the validation cohort. In the study, approximately 150 TCR beta chains were listed as associated with cytomegalovirus. While some public TCRs were present in many individuals, most TCR sequences turned up only very rarely across donors. A later analysis found that HLA-associated TCR beta chains were more clonally expanded and had lower generation probabilities than equally common non-associated chains. It was suggested by the authors that the approach could potentially be generalized to other disease states and immunological phenotypes. The sequencing pipeline was judged likely to have produced a cluster of highly shared sequence variants as a technical artifact. A later genetic analysis associated a missense DCLRE1C variant with V-gene and J-gene trimming of TCR beta chains, and an independent cohort replicated the association. In a later genetic analysis, fewer N-insertions in productive TCRs were reported among donors in an Asian-associated ancestry cluster than the roughly 670-donor mean. Only TCR beta chains were sequenced in this cohort, and the absence of alpha or paired-chain data limited detectable features. A further reported finding was that TCR beta sequences accurately predicted the HLA-A and HLA-B alleles for most subjects in the first cohort.

V is shortened by 5 bases, J by 4 bases, and the region joining them spans 17 bases. The germline V gene (reference sequence) specifies PRHDT as CDR1 and FYEKMQ as CDR2. Its CDR3 holds 16 amino acids, cysteine through phenylalanine. Here the CDR3 DNA is all that survives: 48 bases in frame from base 1. This clone was counted only a few times. Its antigen is not yet known. Nothing much larger sits one base from this clone, and base qualities are not available. The cohort comprised hundreds of healthy bone marrow donors. Cohort members were all nominally healthy when sampled, although unrecorded immune exposures were likely present. The donor was CMV seropositive and belonged to the group of about 290 seropositive cohort members. A peripheral blood sample was provided by each donor, and peripheral blood mononuclear cells were used for TCR beta sequencing. The Qiagen DNeasy Blood Extraction Kit was used to extract genomic DNA from the blood cell samples.

The sequencing input was PBMCs. The chain is made from TRBV13 and TRBJ2-2, with TRBD2 as a weak D call on 6 bases. This clonotype was obtained from a man aged 50 or older in good health and CMV-seropositive. In nucleotide form, the sequence is TGTGCCAGCAGCACCTGGGACTGGGGGAGCACCGGGGAGCTGTTTTTT. This translates into CASSTWDWGSTGELFF.